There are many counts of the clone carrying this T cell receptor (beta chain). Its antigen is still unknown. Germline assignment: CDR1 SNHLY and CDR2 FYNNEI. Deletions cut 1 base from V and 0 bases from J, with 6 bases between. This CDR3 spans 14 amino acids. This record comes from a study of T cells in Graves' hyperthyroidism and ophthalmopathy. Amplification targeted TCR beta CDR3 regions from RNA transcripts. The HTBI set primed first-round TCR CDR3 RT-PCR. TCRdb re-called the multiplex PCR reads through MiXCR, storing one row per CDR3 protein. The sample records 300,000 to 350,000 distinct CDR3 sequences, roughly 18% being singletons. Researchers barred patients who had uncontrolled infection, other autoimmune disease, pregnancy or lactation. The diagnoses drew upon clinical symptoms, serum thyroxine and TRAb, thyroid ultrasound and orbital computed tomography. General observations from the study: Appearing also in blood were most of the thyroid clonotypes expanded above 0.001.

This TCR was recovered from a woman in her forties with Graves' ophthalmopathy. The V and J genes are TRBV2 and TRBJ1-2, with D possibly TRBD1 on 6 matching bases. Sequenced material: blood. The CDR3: CASSEGTANYGYTF. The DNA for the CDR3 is TGTGCCAGCAGTGAAGGGACAGCTAACTATGGCTACACCTTC.